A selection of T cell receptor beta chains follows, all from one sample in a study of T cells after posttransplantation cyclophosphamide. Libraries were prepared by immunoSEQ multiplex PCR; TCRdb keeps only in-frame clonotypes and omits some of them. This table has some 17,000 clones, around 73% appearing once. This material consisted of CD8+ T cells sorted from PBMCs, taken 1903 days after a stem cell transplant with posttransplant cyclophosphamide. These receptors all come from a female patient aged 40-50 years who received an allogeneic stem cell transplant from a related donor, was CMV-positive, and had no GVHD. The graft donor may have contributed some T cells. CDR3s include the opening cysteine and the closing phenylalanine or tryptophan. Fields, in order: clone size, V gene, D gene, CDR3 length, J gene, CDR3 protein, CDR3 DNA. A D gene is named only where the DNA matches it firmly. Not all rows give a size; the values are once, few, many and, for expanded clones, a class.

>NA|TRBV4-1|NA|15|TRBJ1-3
CASSQDVASGNTIYF
TGCGCCAGCAGCCAAGATGTAGCTTCTGGAAACACCATATATTTT
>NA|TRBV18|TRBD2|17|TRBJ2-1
CASSLGTSGGPYNEQFF
TGTGCCAGCTCACTCGGGACTAGCGGGGGCCCCTACAATGAGCAGTTCTTC
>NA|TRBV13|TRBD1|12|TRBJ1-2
CASSSTGDGYTF
TGTGCCAGCAGCTCGACAGGGGATGGCTACACCTTC
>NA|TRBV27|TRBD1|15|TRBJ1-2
CASSPDRGVAYGYTF
TGTGCCAGCAGTCCAGACAGGGGTGTCGCGTATGGCTACACCTTC
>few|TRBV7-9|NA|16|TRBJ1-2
CASSLVSGGSYYGYTF
TGTGCCAGCAGCTTAGTCTCTGGAGGTTCTTACTATGGCTACACCTTC
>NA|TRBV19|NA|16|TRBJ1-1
CASTEGVFRSRTEAFF
TGTGCCAGTACCGAAGGGGTTTTTAGGAGTCGGACTGAAGCTTTCTTT
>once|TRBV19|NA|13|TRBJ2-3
CASSLREQDTQYF
TGTGCCAGTAGTCTCCGGGAACAAGATACGCAGTATTTT
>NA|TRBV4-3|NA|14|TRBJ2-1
CASSQDTDYNEQFF
TGCGCCAGCAGCCAAGACACAGACTACAATGAGCAGTTCTTC
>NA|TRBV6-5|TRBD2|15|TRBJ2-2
CASSYGTSDTGELFF
TGTGCCAGCAGTTACGGGACTAGTGACACCGGGGAGCTGTTTTTT
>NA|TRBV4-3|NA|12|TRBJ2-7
CASSQDRREQYF
TGCGCCAGCAGCCAAGATCGCAGGGAGCAGTACTTC
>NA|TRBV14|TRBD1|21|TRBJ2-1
CASSQDRGPSDRVTTYNEQFF
TGTGCCAGCAGCCAAGATAGGGGTCCGTCGGACAGGGTCACTACCTACAATGAGCAGTTCTTC
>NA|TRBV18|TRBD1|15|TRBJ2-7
CASSPPTGTEYEQYF
TGTGCCAGCTCACCACCTACCGGGACAGAGTACGAGCAGTACTTC
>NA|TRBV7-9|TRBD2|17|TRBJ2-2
CASDLLGLNTNTGELFF
TGTGCCAGCGATTTGTTGGGACTAAACACGAACACCGGGGAGCTGTTTTTT
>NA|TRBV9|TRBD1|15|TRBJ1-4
CASSPLDRGREKLFF
TGTGCCAGCAGTCCCCTCGACAGGGGGCGTGAAAAACTGTTTTTT
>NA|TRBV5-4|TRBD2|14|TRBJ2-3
CASRGGARTDTQYF
TGTGCCAGCCGCGGGGGGGCTCGGACAGATACGCAGTATTTT
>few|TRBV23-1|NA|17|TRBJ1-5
CASSPIKTIDPKEPQHF
TGCGCCAGCAGTCCCATCAAAACTATTGACCCTAAGGAGCCCCAGCATTTT
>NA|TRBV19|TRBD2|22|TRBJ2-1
CASSNQRAQASGATHSYNEQFF
TGTGCCAGTAGTAACCAAAGGGCGCAGGCTAGCGGGGCCACGCACTCCTACAATGAGCAGTTCTTC
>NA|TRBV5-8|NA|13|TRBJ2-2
CASSHSGAGELFF
TGTGCCAGCAGCCACTCAGGGGCCGGGGAGCTGTTTTTT
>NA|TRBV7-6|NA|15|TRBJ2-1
CASSLQGISYNEQFF
TGTGCCAGCAGCTTACAGGGGATATCCTACAATGAGCAGTTCTTC
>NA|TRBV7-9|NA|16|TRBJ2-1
CASSDGSGYRGNEQFF
TGTGCCAGCAGCGACGGCTCGGGGTACCGAGGCAATGAGCAGTTCTTC
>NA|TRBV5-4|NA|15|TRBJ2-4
CASSFTGAGRNIQYF
TGTGCCAGCAGCTTTACAGGGGCGGGGAGGAACATTCAGTACTTC
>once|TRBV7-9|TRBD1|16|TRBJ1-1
CASSLEGMGQLTEAFF
TGTGCCAGCAGCTTAGAGGGCATGGGACAGCTCACTGAAGCTTTCTTT
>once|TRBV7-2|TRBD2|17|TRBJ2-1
CASSLGGLALGYNEQFF
TGTGCCAGCAGCTTAGGAGGACTAGCTCTCGGATACAATGAGCAGTTCTTC
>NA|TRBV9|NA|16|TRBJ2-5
CASSPRDDRFQETQYF
TGTGCCAGCAGCCCACGAGACGACAGATTCCAAGAGACCCAGTACTTC
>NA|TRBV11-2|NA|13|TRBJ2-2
CASSLGGTGELFF
TGTGCCAGCAGCTTAGGAGGGACCGGGGAGCTGTTTTTT
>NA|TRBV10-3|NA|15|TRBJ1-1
CAISESRQMNTEAFF
TGTGCCATCAGTGAGTCGCGGCAGATGAACACTGAAGCTTTCTTT
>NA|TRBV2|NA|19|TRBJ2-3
CASSVGYRPGSKHRDTQYF
TGTGCCAGCAGTGTTGGTTATCGTCCAGGGTCCAAACACAGAGATACGCAGTATTTT
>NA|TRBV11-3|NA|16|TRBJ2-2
CASSPYSTDDTGELFF
TGTGCCAGCAGCCCGTACTCGACAGACGACACCGGGGAGCTGTTTTTT
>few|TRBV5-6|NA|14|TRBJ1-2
CASRIGTPSSGYTF
TGTGCCAGCAGAATAGGGACTCCTAGCTCTGGCTACACCTTC
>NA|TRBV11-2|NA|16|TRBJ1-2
CASSLFSGRKNYGYTF
TGTGCCAGCAGCTTATTTTCTGGGAGGAAGAACTATGGCTACACCTTC
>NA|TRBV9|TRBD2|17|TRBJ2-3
CASSIRPSGGAQVGQYF
TGTGCCAGCAGCATACGACCTAGCGGGGGGGCCCAGGTAGGGCAGTATTTT
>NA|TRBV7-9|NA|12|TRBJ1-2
CASSLDTSGYTF
TGTGCCAGCAGCTTAGACACCTCTGGCTACACCTTC
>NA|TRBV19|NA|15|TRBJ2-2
CASSIKEPASGELFF
TGTGCCAGTAGTATCAAGGAGCCAGCGTCCGGGGAGCTGTTTTTT
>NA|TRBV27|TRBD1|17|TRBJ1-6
CASSLEGQGYYNSPLHF
TGTGCCAGCAGTTTAGAAGGACAGGGCTACTATAATTCACCCCTCCACTTT
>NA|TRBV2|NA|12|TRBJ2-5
CASRPSGETQYF
TGTGCCAGCAGGCCCAGCGGGGAGACCCAGTACTTC
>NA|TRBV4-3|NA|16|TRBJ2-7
CASSRSWETGMYEQYF
TGCGCCAGCAGCCGAAGCTGGGAAACAGGGATGTACGAGCAGTACTTC
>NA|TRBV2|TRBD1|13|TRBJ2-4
CASIQTGSNIQYF
TGTGCCAGCATTCAGACAGGGAGTAACATTCAGTACTTC
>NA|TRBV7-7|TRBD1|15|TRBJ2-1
CASSRDRGQDNEQFF
TGTGCTAGCAGCCGGGACAGGGGGCAGGACAATGAGCAGTTCTTC
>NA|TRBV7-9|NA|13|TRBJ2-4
CASSLTGVDIQYF
TGTGCCAGCAGCTTAACAGGAGTAGACATTCAGTACTTC
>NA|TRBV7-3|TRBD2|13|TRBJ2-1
CASSLNSGAEQFF
TGTGCCAGCAGCTTAAATAGCGGGGCTGAGCAGTTCTTC
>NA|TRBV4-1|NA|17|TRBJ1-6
CASSQWGENGPESPLHF
TGCGCCAGCAGCCAATGGGGGGAGAACGGTCCGGAATCACCCCTCCACTTT
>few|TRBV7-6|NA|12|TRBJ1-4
CASQSADEKLFF
TGTGCCAGCCAATCAGCGGATGAAAAACTGTTTTTT
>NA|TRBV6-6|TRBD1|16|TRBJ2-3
CASSSIGTGWGDTQYF
TGTGCCAGCAGTTCCATAGGGACAGGGTGGGGAGATACGCAGTATTTT
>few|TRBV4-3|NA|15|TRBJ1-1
CASSQVWGPNTEAFF
TGCGCCAGCAGCCAAGTCTGGGGGCCGAACACTGAAGCTTTCTTT
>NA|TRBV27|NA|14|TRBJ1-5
CASSFSVSNQPQHF
TGTGCCAGCAGTTTCTCAGTAAGCAATCAGCCCCAGCATTTT
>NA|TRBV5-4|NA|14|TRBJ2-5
CASSLDGGRETQYF
TGTGCCAGCAGCTTGGACGGGGGGCGAGAGACCCAGTACTTC
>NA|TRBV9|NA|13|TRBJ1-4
CASSEGLNEKLFF
TGTGCCAGCAGTGAGGGTTTGAATGAAAAACTGTTTTTT
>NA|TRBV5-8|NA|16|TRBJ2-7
CASSPRGAASSYEQYF
TGTGCCAGCAGCCCCCGGGGGGCGGCGAGCTCCTACGAGCAGTACTTC
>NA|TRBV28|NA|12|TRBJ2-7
CASSLAHYEQYF
TGTGCCAGCAGTTTGGCCCACTACGAGCAGTACTTC
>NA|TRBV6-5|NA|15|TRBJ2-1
CASSYSRGGRDEQFF
TGTGCCAGCAGTTACTCGAGGGGGGGCCGAGATGAGCAGTTCTTC
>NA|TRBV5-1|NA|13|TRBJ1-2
CASGIGGLKGYTF
TGCGCCAGCGGCATTGGAGGGTTAAAGGGCTACACCTTC
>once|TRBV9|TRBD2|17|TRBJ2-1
CASSGTSGGPSYNEQFF
TGTGCCAGCAGTGGTACTAGCGGGGGCCCCTCCTACAATGAGCAGTTCTTC
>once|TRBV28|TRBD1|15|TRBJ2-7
CASSPRQGVGYEQYF
TGTGCCAGCAGTCCACGACAGGGGGTCGGCTACGAGCAGTACTTC
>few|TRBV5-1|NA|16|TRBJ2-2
CASSPLAGEEFGELFF
TGCGCCAGCAGCCCGTTAGCAGGGGAAGAGTTCGGGGAGCTGTTTTTT
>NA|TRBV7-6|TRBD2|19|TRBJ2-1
CASSNPRGPSGGTYNEQFF
TGTGCCAGCAGCAACCCCCGAGGGCCTAGCGGGGGAACCTACAATGAGCAGTTCTTC